Listed here are 11 T cell receptor beta chains from one sample, sequenced in a study of blood T cell repertoires in COVID-19. TCRdb's table, derived via immunoSEQ multiplex PCR, lists solely in-frame clones and lacks some. The repertoire holds around 65,000 clones, with 80% to 90% as singletons. The sequenced material came from peripheral blood. These receptors were taken from a human donor in a cohort sampled during active COVID-19.

The CDR3 nucleotides read TGTGCCAGCTCTATCAGCGGTGCAGATACGCAGTATTTT. Encoded protein: CASSISGADTQYF. V and J are TRBV11-2 and TRBJ2-3; D perhaps matches TRBD2 (5 bases). This CDR3 has 13 amino acids. Per the germline V gene, CDR1 is SGHAT and CDR2 is FQNNGV. Deletions cut 8 bases from V and 4 bases from J, with 13 bases between.

The chain joins TRBV5-4 to TRBJ1-1; a possible D gene is TRBD1 (6 bases). Per germline, CDR1 SGHNT and CDR2 YYREEE (reference sequence). V was trimmed by 4 bases and J by 3 bases, leaving 10 bases between them. The CDR3 covers 13 residues. CDR3 in amino acids: CASSTGTDTEAFF. DNA of the CDR3: TGTGCCAGCAGCACAGGGACCGACACTGAAGCTTTCTTT.

The chain uses TRBV4-1 and TRBJ2-2; 12 bases match TRBD2. The trim removed 3 bases at V and 7 bases at J, leaving 9 bases unmatched. The CDR3 covers 17 residues. Germline CDR1 is MGHRA and CDR2 is YSYEKL. The DNA for the CDR3 is TGCGCCAGCAGCCACTCCAGACTAGCGGGAGTCAGCGGGGAGCTGTTTTTT. It codes for CASSHSRLAGVSGELFF.

The chain has TRBV19 and TRBJ1-1, with 7 bases identical to TRBD1. This CDR3 contains 14 residues. CDR1 and CDR2 from the germline V gene are LNHDA and SQIVND (reference sequence). Germline trimming cut 9 bases from V and 1 base from J; bases unmatched to any gene: 8. The CDR3: CASTGQTTNTEAFF. DNA for the CDR3: TGTGCCAGCACGGGACAGACGACGAACACTGAAGCTTTCTTT. The full variable domain, rest sourced from reference TRBV19 and TRBJ1-1, is DGGITQSPKYLFRKEGQNVTLSCEQNLNHDAMYWYRQDPGQGLRLIYYSQIVNDFQKGDIAEGYSVSREKKESFPLTVTSAQKNPTAFYLCASTGQTTNTEAFFGQGTRLTVV.

This clone was recorded a few times. The chain links TRBV7-8 to TRBJ2-7; 12 bases agree with TRBD2. The CDR3 totals 15 residues. Germline CDR1 is SGHVS and CDR2 is FQNEAQ. With V trimmed by 5 bases and J by 2 bases, 4 bases remained unmatched. This chain's CDR3 is CASSHSSGRAYEQYF. As DNA, the CDR3 is TGTGCCAGCAGCCATTCTAGCGGGAGGGCCTACGAGCAGTACTTC.

The chain joins TRBV3-1 (or the pseudogene TRBV3-2) to TRBJ2-7, with 10 nucleotides matching TRBD2. In germline, CDR1 is LGHDT, CDR2 YNNKEL (reference sequence). V lost 1 base and J lost 4; bases outside the gene matches: 4. This CDR3 has 15 amino acids. CDR3 loop: CASSQVAGGGYEQYF. DNA of the CDR3: TGTGCCAGCAGCCAAGTAGCGGGAGGTGGTTACGAGCAGTACTTC.

This clone was found once. The rearrangement links TRBV19 to TRBJ2-6, with 12 bases matching TRBD1. CDR1 and CDR2 (germline): LNHDA, SQIVND (reference sequence). With V trimmed by 10 bases and J by 0 bases, 4 bases remained unmatched. This CDR3 region has 16 residues. CDR3 sequence (DNA): TGTGCCACCGGGACAGGGGGCAACTCTGGGGCCAACGTCCTGACTTTC. Protein: CATGTGGNSGANVLTF. The full variable domain, rest sourced from reference TRBV19 and TRBJ2-6, is DGGITQSPKYLFRKEGQNVTLSCEQNLNHDAMYWYRQDPGQGLRLIYYSQIVNDFQKGDIAEGYSVSREKKESFPLTVTSAQKNPTAFYLCATGTGGNSGANVLTFGAGSRLTVL.

This clone was counted a single time. This rearrangement joins TRBV28 to TRBJ2-7; 10 bases are a match to TRBD1. J gave up 4 bases and V 8 bases, and 5 bases lay outside the gene matches. This CDR3 contains 13 residues. Per the germline V gene, CDR1 is MDHEN and CDR2 is SYDVKM. DNA of the CDR3: TGTGCCAGCGAGGACAGGGGGAAATACGAGCAGTACTTC. Translation: CASEDRGKYEQYF.

This clone was counted only a few times. This chain links TRBV28 with TRBJ1-5; perhaps TRBD1 as D (6 bases). V was shortened by 10 bases and J by 4 bases, with 14 bases between the two germline ends. Germline CDR1 and CDR2: MDHEN and SYDVKM. The CDR3 loop spans 13 amino acids. The CDR3 here is CATQFRGNQPQHF. DNA for the CDR3: TGTGCCACCCAGTTCAGGGGAAATCAGCCCCAGCATTTT.

The rearrangement links TRBV2 to TRBJ2-7; D not resolved. Germline assignment: CDR1 SNHLY and CDR2 FYNNEI. V lost 8 bases and J 1 base, leaving 6 bases between the germline ends. The CDR3 loop spans 11 amino acids. This CDR3 is CASLLSYEQYF. For the CDR3, the DNA is TGTGCCAGCCTGTTATCCTACGAGCAGTACTTC.

The chain combines TRBV18 with TRBJ1-1; tentative D call: TRBD1 (6 bases). Trimming pared 3 bases from V and 3 bases from J, leaving 14 bases between. CDR3 length: 15 amino acids. Germline lookup yields CDR1 KGHSH and CDR2 LQKENI. CDR3 DNA: TGTGCCAGCTCACCCCCAGGGGTTGGGGACACTGAAGCTTTCTTT. Encoded protein: CASSPPGVGDTEAFF.